These 18 T cell receptor beta chains came from one sample sequenced in a study of regulatory T cells in long-lasting Graves disease. Combining iRepertoire HTBI primers with Arm-PCR of CDR3 regions, the authors built TCR beta libraries. TCRdb passed the multiplex PCR reads through MiXCR, listing each CDR3 protein once. There are 390,000 or so distinct CDR3 sequences in the sample; 10% to 15% occur only once, and approximately 20% lies in the top ten. This sample's time point: newly diagnosed GD, antithyroid drugs for less than 3 months. PBMCs were the source of the RNA used for TCR sequencing. The data were also submitted as part of a second study, on T cells in Graves' hyperthyroidism and ophthalmopathy.

Source: peripheral blood mononuclear cells (PBMCs), taken at new diagnosis, from a patient treated with antithyroid drugs. The source is a young woman with Graves disease.

This clonotype has a handful of counts. The CDR3 sequence: CASSRDWDFNEQFF. For the CDR3, the DNA is TGTGCCAGCAGCCGGGACTGGGACTTCAATGAGCAGTTCTTC. The chain recombines TRBV12-3 or TRBV12-4 with TRBJ2-1; D may be TRBD2 (6 bases). The V end lost 6 bases, the J end lost 6 bases, and 15 bases lay between the germline ends. This CDR3 spans 14 amino acids.

This clonotype has at least ten counts. The chain employs TRBV20-1 and TRBJ1-1; D remains unclear. V was shortened by 0 bases and J by 2 bases, with 7 bases between the two germline ends. Germline CDR1 DFQATT, CDR2 SNEGSKA (reference sequence). This CDR3 contains 13 residues. This chain's CDR3 is CSARDLPNTEAFF. The CDR3 DNA sequence: TGCAGTGCTAGAGATTTACCAAACACTGAAGCTTTCTTT.

This clonotype was detected ten times or more. The gene calls are TRBV27 and TRBJ2-7; D is uncertain. Germline V lookup: CDR1 MNHEY, CDR2 SMNVEV (reference sequence). The V gene lost 0 bases and the J gene lost 2 bases, with 11 bases spanning the gap. This CDR3 has 15 residues. In DNA form, the CDR3 reads TGTGCCAGCAGTTTATCCCCGAATGCCCCCTACGAGCAGTACTTC. Protein: CASSLSPNAPYEQYF.

This clonotype was recorded a few times. The chain uses TRBV6-5 and TRBJ1-5; 12 bases are a match to TRBD1. This CDR3 has 17 amino acids. From germline, CDR1 is MNHEY and CDR2 SVGAGI. Trimming removed 2 bases from V and 6 bases from J; junction bases left unmatched: 8. CDR3 nucleotide sequence: TGTGCCAGCAGTTACCCCCGGGACAGGGGGCTGATTCAGCCCCAGCATTTT. The encoded protein is CASSYPRDRGLIQPQHF.

This clonotype was seen more than once but under ten times. The chain uses TRBV28 and TRBJ2-7; 9 positions match TRBD1. After removal of 6 bases from V and 2 bases from J, the junction contained 11 bases not matched to a gene. The germline V gene has CDR1 MDHEN and CDR2 SYDVKM. The CDR3 consists of 16 residues. This CDR3 is CASSPIGQGTTYEQYF. Written as DNA, the CDR3 is TGTGCCAGCAGCCCCATCGGACAGGGGACAACCTACGAGCAGTACTTC.

This clonotype occurred a few times. The CDR3 spells CAISGQERGYTF. CDR3 in DNA: TGTGCCATCAGTGGACAAGAAAGGGGCTACACCTTC. This chain uses TRBV10-3 with TRBJ1-2; no reliable D call. Germline lookup yields CDR1 ENHRY and CDR2 SYGVKD. V lost 4 bases, J lost 8 bases, and 11 bases lay in between. The CDR3 runs to 12 residues.

This clonotype was recorded many times. The chain carries TRBV20-1 and TRBJ2-5; 9 bases match TRBD2. The CDR3 has 15 amino acids. CDR1 and CDR2 (germline): DFQATT, SNEGSKA (reference sequence). Germline trimming cut 5 bases from V and 4 bases from J; bases unmatched to any gene: 11. DNA of the CDR3: TGCAGTGCTGAGGCGGGGGGGCTTTTAGGAGAGACCCAGTACTTC. It encodes CSAEAGGLLGETQYF.

This clonotype was seen at least ten times. The V and J genes are TRBV24-1 and TRBJ2-3; the D call may be TRBD1 or TRBD2 (5 bases each). The CDR3 loop spans 15 amino acids. Germline CDR1 KGHDR, CDR2 SFDVKD. The V end was cut by 4 bases, the J end by 0 bases, with 10 bases between. The CDR3, as DNA: TGTGCCACCAGTGACATCCGGGACAGCACAGATACGCAGTATTTT. Its translation is CATSDIRDSTDTQYF.

In its sample, this clonotype was seen many times. The DNA of the CDR3 is TGTGCCAGCAGTGATTTTACGTTTCCAGGAGGAAACACCATATATTTT. This translates into CASSDFTFPGGNTIYF. The rearrangement uses TRBV2 and TRBJ1-3; D is unresolved. Trimming removed 3 bases at V and 4 bases at J, with 16 bases between. The CDR3 totals 16 residues. CDR1 and CDR2 (germline): SNHLY, FYNNEI.

This clonotype was detected many times. J is TRBJ2-1 and V is TRBV3-1, with D unresolved. Germline values: CDR1 LGHDT, CDR2 YNNKEL (reference sequence). The CDR3 runs 14 residues. V lost 0 bases and J lost 5, with 8 bases in between. The DNA for the CDR3 is TGTGCCAGCAGCCAAGACCCCCGGGACAATGAGCAGTTCTTC. Translated, it gives CASSQDPRDNEQFF.

This clonotype was observed at least ten times. V is TRBV20-1 and J is TRBJ2-1, with 7 bases matching TRBD2. The V gene's germline CDR1 is DFQATT and CDR2 SNEGSKA (reference sequence). This CDR3 spans 14 amino acids. CDR3 nucleotides: TGCAGCGCACCTCGCGGACTAGTGTACAATGAGCAGTTCTTC. The encoded protein is CSAPRGLVYNEQFF.

This clonotype was seen repeatedly, ten times or more. The chain has TRBV2 and TRBJ2-1; D ambiguous. Looked up from germline, CDR1 is SNHLY and CDR2 is FYNNEI. Between the trimmed V and J ends, which lost 7 bases and 5 bases, there was a span of 18 bases. This CDR3 is 15 amino acids long. The CDR3, as DNA: TGTGCCAGCAAAAACCCCCAGCTCTGGAACAATGAGCAGTTCTTC. Its protein product is CASKNPQLWNNEQFF.

Remarks on this clonotype: This may be a read error, as it is one base from a much larger clone. No conserved phenylalanine or tryptophan is present at the end of the CDR3, so a read error is the likely explanation. The V gene is TRBV4-3, the J gene TRBJ2-1; D is possibly TRBD2 (5 bases). Germline CDR1 reads LGHNA; CDR2 reads YSLEER. The CDR3 is 15 amino acids. The V end was cut by 1 base, the J end by 3 bases, with 10 bases between. CDR3 amino acids: CASSQALTSYNEQFS. For the CDR3, the DNA is TGCGCCAGCAGCCAAGCCCTTACTAGCTACAATGAGCAGTTCTCC.

This clonotype has only a few counts. This sequence joins TRBV6-2 or TRBV6-3 and TRBJ2-7; no firm D call. The CDR3 sequence is 14 residues long. The germline CDR1 and CDR2 sequences are MNHEY and SVGEGT. V was clipped by 8 bases and J by 2 bases, with 16 bases between them. CDR3 coding DNA: TGTGCCAGCTTGGCGGATGAGGAAGCCTACGAGCAGTACTTC. It encodes CASLADEEAYEQYF.

There are a few counts of this clonotype. J is TRBJ2-7 and V is TRBV19; D remains ambiguous. The germline V and J ends were trimmed by 9 bases and 1 base, with 13 bases remaining between them. This CDR3 is 13 amino acids long. From germline, CDR1 is LNHDA and CDR2 SQIVND (reference sequence). CDR3 loop: CASNNGPSYEQYF. CDR3 DNA: TGTGCCAGCAATAACGGGCCATCCTACGAGCAGTACTTC.

In its sample, this clonotype was seen many times. The genes are TRBV7-9 and TRBJ2-7, with no clear D. Between the trimmed V and J ends, which lost 3 bases and 3 bases, there was a span of 18 bases. Looked up from germline, CDR1 is SEHNR and CDR2 is FQNEAQ (reference sequence). The CDR3 covers 16 residues. CDR3 amino acids: CASSFLRPPWDYEQYF. The CDR3, as DNA: TGTGCCAGCAGCTTTTTGCGGCCACCCTGGGACTACGAGCAGTACTTC.

In its sample, this clonotype was seen a few times. The gene calls are TRBV20-1 and TRBJ2-2, with TRBD2 identical over 9 bases. The CDR3 contains 17 residues. V lost 7 bases, J lost 2 bases, and 14 bases stayed unmatched. CDR1 is DFQATT and CDR2 is SNEGSKA in the germline V gene (reference sequence). For the CDR3, the DNA is TGCAGTGTGGAGGGCGGGAGGGCCGGTAGAAACACCGGGGAGCTGTTTTTT. Translation: CSVEGGRAGRNTGELFF.

The J gene is TRBJ1-1, the V gene TRBV4-1, with D unresolved. Per the germline V gene, CDR1 is MGHRA and CDR2 is YSYEKL. This CDR3 is 15 amino acids long. V was cut by 1 base and J by 3 bases, with 12 bases left in between. DNA for the CDR3: TGCGCCAGCAGCCAAGCCCGCGGGTTGGACACTGAAGCTTTCTTT. This gives the protein CASSQARGLDTEAFF.